This T cell receptor beta chain was observed in a study of human T cells and chemical hapten exposure. TCRdb ran MiXCR on the RACE reads and lists one entry per CDR3 protein. Here the sample spans more than 55,000 distinct CDR3 sequences, about 11% being singletons. Time point reported: pre-sensitization, week 0. The treatment: therapeutic diphenylcyclopropenone sensitization with weekly scalp DPC. This clonotype was recorded many times. CDR3 length equals 17 residues. Germline V gene sequence: CDR1 MNHEY, CDR2 SMNVEV (reference sequence). The junction had 14 bases not matched to a gene; V was cut back by 1 base and J by 9 bases.

V gene TRBV27 combines with J gene TRBJ2-1; 8 bases map to TRBD2. Source: whole blood, taken in connection with sensitization to the hapten diphenylcyclopropenone (DPC). The source of this sequence is a woman aged 40-49 years with alopecia areata. Some clones in this sample may be carry-over from other donors' samples. CDR3 in amino acids: CASSLWGGAGGFVEQFF. The CDR3 nucleotides read TGTGCCAGCAGTTTATGGGGCGGGGCGGGAGGTTTTGTTGAGCAGTTCTTC.